This TCR beta chain was documented in a study of T-cell reconstitution after alpha-beta-depleted transplantation in children. CDR1 and CDR2 from the germline V gene are SGDLS and YYNGEE. The CDR3 contains 13 residues. Trimming removed 0 bases at V and 4 bases at J, with 8 bases between. Preparation of the TCRbeta library used unique molecular identifiers. TCRdb processed the PCR reads anew with MiXCR; each CDR3 protein has one entry. The profile shows over 550,000 distinct CDR3 sequences, 8% to 11% of them singletons. Sequenced here: PBMCs from the stem cell graft donor, sampled from the stem cell graft. This chain joins TRBV9 and TRBJ2-7; no clear D. This receptor was identified in a human donor who donated a stem cell graft to a child with acute myeloid leukemia. The CDR3 loop reads CASSVGGRYEQYF. The DNA for the CDR3 is TGTGCCAGCAGCGTAGGAGGCCGGTACGAGCAGTACTTC.